This T cell receptor (beta chain) is from a study of graft-versus-host responses after intestinal transplantation. Across the whole study: Isolated intestinal, liver-intestinal, or multivisceral transplants had been given to the recipients. Following induction with anti-thymocyte globulin, all recipients were given tacrolimus and steroids for approximately 3 years. Study-wide points: GvH clonotypes were identified within recipient marrow, with a subset emerging first in ileum or blood. Early HvG declines after transplant were associated with peak circulating GvH clone levels.

Germline-derived CDR1 and CDR2 are SNHLY and FYNNEI. Trimming at V came to 5 bases and at J to 5 bases, leaving 7 bases not matched to a gene. The CDR3 loop spans 15 amino acids. Using immunoSEQ multiplex PCR, the repertoire was profiled, and TCRdb retains in-frame clones only, with some absent. Among roughly 100,000 clones listed, roughly 93% were seen once. A word on this clone: Its antigen is as yet unknown.

The origin of this receptor is a human donor who received an intestinal transplant. The V and J genes are TRBV2 and TRBJ2-5, with TRBD1 matching over 11 bases. Source: unstimulated CD8+ T cells sorted from spleen or lymph node cells, taken before intestinal transplant. This CDR3 is CASSRTGGNRETQYF. CDR3 coding DNA: TGTGCCAGCAGTCGGACAGGGGGCAACAGGGAGACCCAGTACTTC.